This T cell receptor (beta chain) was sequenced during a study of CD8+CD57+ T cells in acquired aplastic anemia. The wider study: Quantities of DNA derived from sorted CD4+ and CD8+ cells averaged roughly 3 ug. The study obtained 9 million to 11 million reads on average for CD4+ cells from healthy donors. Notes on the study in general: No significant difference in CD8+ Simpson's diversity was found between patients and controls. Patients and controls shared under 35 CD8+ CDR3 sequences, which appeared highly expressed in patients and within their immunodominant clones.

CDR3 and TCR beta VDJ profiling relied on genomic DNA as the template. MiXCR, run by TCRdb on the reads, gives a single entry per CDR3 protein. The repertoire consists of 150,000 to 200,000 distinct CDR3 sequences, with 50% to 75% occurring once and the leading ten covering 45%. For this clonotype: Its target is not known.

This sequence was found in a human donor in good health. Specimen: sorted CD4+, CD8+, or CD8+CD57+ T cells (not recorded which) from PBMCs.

This chain's CDR3 is CASSLGTGGRAEAFF. The CDR3 region has the DNA TGTGCCAGCAGCTTAGGAACAGGCGGAAGGGCTGAAGCTTTCTTT. The rearrangement uses TRBV7-2 and TRBJ1-1, with D possibly being TRBD1 (5 bases). V lost 1 base, J lost 6 bases, and 15 bases lay in between. Looked up from germline, CDR1 is SGHTA and CDR2 is FQGNSA. The CDR3 totals 15 residues.